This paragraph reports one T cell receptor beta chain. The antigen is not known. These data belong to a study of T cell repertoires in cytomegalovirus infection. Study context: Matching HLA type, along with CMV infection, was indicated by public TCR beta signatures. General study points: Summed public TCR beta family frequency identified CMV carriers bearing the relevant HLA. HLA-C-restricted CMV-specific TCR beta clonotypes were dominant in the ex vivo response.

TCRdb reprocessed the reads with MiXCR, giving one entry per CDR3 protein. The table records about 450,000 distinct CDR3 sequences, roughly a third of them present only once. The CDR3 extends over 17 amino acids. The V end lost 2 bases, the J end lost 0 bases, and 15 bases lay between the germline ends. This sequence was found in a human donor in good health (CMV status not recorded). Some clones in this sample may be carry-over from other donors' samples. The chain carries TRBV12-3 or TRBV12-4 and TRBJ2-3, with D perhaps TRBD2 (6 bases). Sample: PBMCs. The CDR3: CASSLSLGGTSTDTQYF. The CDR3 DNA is TGTGCCAGCAGTTTATCCCTGGGGGGAACTAGCACAGATACGCAGTATTTT.